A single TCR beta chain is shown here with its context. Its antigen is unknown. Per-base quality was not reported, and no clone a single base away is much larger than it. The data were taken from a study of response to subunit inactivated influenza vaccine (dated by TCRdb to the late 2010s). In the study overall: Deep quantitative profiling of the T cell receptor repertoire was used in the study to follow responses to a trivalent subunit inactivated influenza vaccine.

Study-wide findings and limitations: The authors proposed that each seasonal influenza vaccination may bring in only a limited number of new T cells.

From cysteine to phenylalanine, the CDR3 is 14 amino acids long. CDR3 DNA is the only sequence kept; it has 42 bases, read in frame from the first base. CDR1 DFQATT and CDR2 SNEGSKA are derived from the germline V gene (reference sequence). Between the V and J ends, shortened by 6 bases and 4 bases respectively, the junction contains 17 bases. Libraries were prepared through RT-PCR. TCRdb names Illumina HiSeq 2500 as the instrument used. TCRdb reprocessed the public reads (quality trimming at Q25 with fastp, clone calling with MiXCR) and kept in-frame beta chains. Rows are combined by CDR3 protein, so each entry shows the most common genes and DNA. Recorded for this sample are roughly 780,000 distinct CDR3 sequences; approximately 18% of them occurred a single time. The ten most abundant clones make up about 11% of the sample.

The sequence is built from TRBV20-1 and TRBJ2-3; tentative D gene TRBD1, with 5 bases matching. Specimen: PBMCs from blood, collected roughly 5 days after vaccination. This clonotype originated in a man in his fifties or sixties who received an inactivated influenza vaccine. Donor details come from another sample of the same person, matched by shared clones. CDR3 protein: CSAVTQVSSDTQYF. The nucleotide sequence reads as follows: TGCAGTGCGGTGACACAGGTTAGCTCAGATACGCAGTATTTT.